This is a list of T cell receptor beta chains from one sample in a study. MiXCR, run by TCRdb on the RT-PCR reads, gives a single entry per CDR3 protein. In the table there are more than 600,000 distinct CDR3 sequences, approximately 15% of which are singletons. Specimen: memory CD4+ T cells from blood. These TCRs come from a female donor in good health, serving as a healthy control. Each CDR3 is given with its conserved first and last residue. The D gene is left open where the match is weak. Only part of the rows carry a size: once, few, many, or a class if the clone is expanded.

TRBJ2-7 . TRBV5-6 15 . CASSLDPGGLREQYF TGTGCCAGCAGCTTGGACCCCGGGGGGCTGCGGGAGCAGTACTTC
TRBJ2-3 . TRBV10-3 15 . CAISGKGGPTDTQYF TGTGCCATCAGTGGCAAAGGGGGTCCCACAGATACGCAGTATTTT
TRBJ2-5 few TRBV20-1 13 TRBD1 CSATGQGGETQYF TGCAGTGCCACGGGACAGGGCGGAGAGACCCAGTACTTC
TRBJ2-1 . TRBV5-1 15 TRBD1 CASSGRQGAYNEQFF TGCGCCAGCAGCGGGAGACAGGGGGCCTACAATGAGCAGTTCTTC
TRBJ2-2 . TRBV10-2 14 . CASSESGGTGELFF TGCGCCAGCAGTGAGTCGGGGGGTACCGGGGAGCTGTTTTTT
TRBJ1-1 . TRBV6-1 14 TRBD1 CASPGQGIGTEAFF TGTGCCAGCCCGGGACAGGGGATTGGCACTGAAGCTTTCTTT
TRBJ1-2 few TRBV4-3 15 . CASSQDFTQGYGYTF TGCGCCAGCAGCCAAGACTTTACGCAAGGCTATGGCTACACCTTC
TRBJ1-3 few TRBV5-1 16 . CASRGEFTSSGNTIYF TGCGCCAGCCGAGGAGAGTTTACGAGCTCTGGAAACACCATATATTTT
TRBJ2-5 many TRBV4-3 15 TRBD1 CASSQMTGGAETQYF TGCGCCAGCAGCCAAATGACAGGGGGTGCAGAGACCCAGTACTTC
TRBJ1-2 . TRBV12-3/TRBV12-4 13 . CASSFGVNRGYTF TGTGCCAGCAGTTTCGGGGTTAACCGTGGCTACACCTTC
TRBJ2-3 many TRBV28 13 TRBD1 CASVPGQGLMQYF TGTGCCAGCGTACCGGGACAGGGGTTAATGCAGTATTTT
TRBJ1-5 few TRBV20-1 14 TRBD1 CSANFGQGTQPQHF TGCAGTGCTAACTTTGGACAGGGGACTCAGCCCCAGCATTTT
TRBJ1-1 few TRBV18 15 . CASSPPATRNTEAFF TGTGCCAGCTCACCACCGGCTACACGAAACACTGAAGCTTTCTTT
TRBJ1-4 many TRBV4-2 15 . CASSSQDATNEKLFF TGTGCCAGCAGCTCACAGGATGCAACTAATGAAAAACTGTTTTTT
TRBJ2-7 . TRBV6-2/TRBV6-3 17 TRBD2 CASSFRPSGRASYEQYF TGTGCCAGCAGTTTTCGCCCTAGCGGGAGGGCCTCCTACGAGCAGTACTTC
TRBJ2-7 . TRBV7-2 13 . CASNLGRPGEQYF TGTGCCAGCAACTTAGGACGGCCGGGGGAGCAGTACTTC
TRBJ1-2 few TRBV12-3/TRBV12-4 14 . CASSHDRGNYGYTF TGTGCCAGCAGTCACGACCGGGGGAACTATGGCTACACCTTC
TRBJ2-7 . TRBV7-2 17 . CASSFPILTPPSDEQYF TGTGCCAGCAGCTTCCCCATCCTGACACCCCCCAGCGACGAGCAGTACTTC
TRBJ2-3 many TRBV7-2 13 TRBD1 CASNVDRTDTQYF TGTGCCAGCAACGTGGACAGGACGGATACGCAGTATTTT
TRBJ2-2 few TRBV5-1 14 . CASQALANTGELFF TGCGCCAGTCAGGCGCTCGCGAACACCGGGGAGCTGTTTTTT
TRBJ1-4 few TRBV5-1 14 . CASSSQGNGEKLFF TGCGCCAGCAGCTCACAGGGTAACGGTGAAAAACTGTTTTTT
TRBJ1-2 . TRBV9 13 . CASSVVQEGGYTF TGTGCCAGCAGCGTAGTGCAGGAGGGGGGCTACACCTTC
TRBJ2-5 few TRBV9 14 . CASSVAGPQETQYF TGTGCCAGCAGCGTAGCAGGGCCGCAAGAGACCCAGTACTTC
TRBJ2-1 many TRBV9 15 . CASTSGGGDYNEQFF TGTGCCAGCACCTCGGGCGGGGGCGATTACAATGAGCAGTTCTTC
TRBJ2-3 . TRBV20-1 12 . CSASMSTDTQYF TGCAGTGCATCGATGAGCACAGATACGCAGTATTTT
TRBJ2-1 many TRBV12-3/TRBV12-4 11 . CASRIQGSPFF TGTGCCAGCAGGATACAGGGTTCCCCGTTCTTC
TRBJ1-6 few TRBV5-6 14 . CASSLGWNNSPLHF TGTGCCAGCAGCTTGGGGTGGAATAATTCACCCCTCCACTTT
TRBJ2-7 few TRBV7-2 15 TRBD2 CASSYYLAGEVEQYF TGTGCCAGCAGTTACTACCTAGCGGGAGAGGTTGAGCAGTACTTC
TRBJ2-2 . TRBV5-1 17 TRBD2 CASSPGTSGTNTGELFF TGCGCCAGCAGCCCCGGGACTAGCGGGACCAACACCGGGGAGCTGTTTTTT
TRBJ2-1 few TRBV27 16 TRBD2 CASSIPAAGGGNEQFF TGTGCCAGCAGTATCCCCGCGGCGGGAGGGGGGAATGAGCAGTTCTTC
TRBJ1-2 few TRBV7-8 13 . CASSLSNVRGYTF TGTGCCAGCAGCTTAAGCAACGTCAGAGGCTACACCTTC
TRBJ1-1 few TRBV20-1 13 . CSARDPWNTEAFF TGCAGTGCTAGAGATCCCTGGAACACTGAAGCTTTCTTT
TRBJ1-2 . TRBV18 17 . CASSRTRDGGLGYGYTF TGTGCCAGCTCACGAACCCGGGACGGTGGATTAGGTTATGGCTACACCTTC
TRBJ1-3 . TRBV4-3 18 . CASSQDYRGPVSGNTIYF TGCGCCAGCAGCCAAGATTATCGGGGGCCCGTCTCTGGAAACACCATATATTTT
TRBJ2-1 . TRBV6-1 15 TRBD2 CASSESGRSYNEQFF TGTGCCAGCAGTGAAAGCGGGAGATCCTACAATGAGCAGTTCTTC
TRBJ2-1 few TRBV4-2 16 . CASSQAGGSGHNEQFF TGTGCCAGCAGCCAAGCAGGGGGGAGTGGACACAATGAGCAGTTCTTC
TRBJ2-1 . TRBV20-1 15 . CSARRLRSWGYLEFF TGCAGTGCTAGACGTCTTAGGTCTTGGGGGTATCTGGAGTTCTTC